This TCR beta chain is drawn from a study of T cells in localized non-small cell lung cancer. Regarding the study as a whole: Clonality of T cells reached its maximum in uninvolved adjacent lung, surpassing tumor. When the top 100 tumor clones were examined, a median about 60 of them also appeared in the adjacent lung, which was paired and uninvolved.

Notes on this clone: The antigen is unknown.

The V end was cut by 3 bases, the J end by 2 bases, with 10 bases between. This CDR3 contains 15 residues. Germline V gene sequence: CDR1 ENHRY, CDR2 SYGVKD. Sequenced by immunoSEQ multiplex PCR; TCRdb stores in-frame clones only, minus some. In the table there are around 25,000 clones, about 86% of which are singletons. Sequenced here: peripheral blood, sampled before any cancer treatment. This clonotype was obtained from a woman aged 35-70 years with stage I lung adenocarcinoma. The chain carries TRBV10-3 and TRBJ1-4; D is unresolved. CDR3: CAISDSGVTNEKLFF. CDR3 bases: TGTGCCATCAGTGACAGCGGGGTTACTAATGAAAAACTGTTTTTT.